This record concerns one T cell receptor (beta chain) sequence. Its antigen is unknown. The data originate from a study of beta chain features in type 1 diabetes. About the research overall: Healthy donors resembled patients in age, gender and cell yields.

Study observations and caveats: Among type 1 diabetes patients, VDJ junctions had fewer insertions and more deletions. When Type 1 diabetes patients were examined, their TCRB CDR3s proved moderately but significantly shorter in all four CD4+ subsets. Within the patient group, naive, central memory and Treg TCRB repertoires appeared more similar to each other than within healthy donors.

The whole isolated RNA underwent reverse transcription, so sequencing captured expressed TCRB transcripts. The repertoire was sequenced with immunoSEQ multiplex PCR; TCRdb's copy has only in-frame clones and lacks some. This table holds about 340,000 clones, approximately 9.7% found once. The specimen was central memory CD4+ T cells from blood. This TCR derives from a man aged 25-45 years with type 1 diabetes.

The CDR3 coding sequence is TGTGCCAGCAGTTCCAAGGACAGGGAGCGGGCAAAACTGTTTTTT. Protein product: CASSSKDRERAKLFF. This chain links TRBV6-1 with TRBJ1-4; 8 positions match TRBD1. Trimming cost V 5 bases and J 10 bases; bases outside gene matches: 12. Germline assignment: CDR1 MNHNS and CDR2 SASEGT. The CDR3 runs to 15 residues.